This is a list of T cell receptor beta chains from one sample in a study of cytomegalovirus exposure and HLA in healthy donors. TCRdb keeps only in-frame clones here, not all; method: immunoSEQ multiplex PCR. This sample has around 190,000 clones; roughly 85% occur once, and the top ten carry 2% to 2.5%. The specimen was PBMCs. Source of these receptors: a woman in her forties or fifties in good health and CMV-seronegative. The CDR3 runs from the conserved cysteine through the conserved F or W. The D gene is left open where the match is weak. Not all rows give a size; the values are once, few, many and, for expanded clones, a class.

J gene,V gene,D gene,clone size,CDR3 protein,CDR3 DNA
TRBJ2-1,TRBV7-9,TRBD2,-,CASRRRGLAGYNEQFF,TGTGCCAGCAGGCGACGGGGACTAGCGGGTTACAATGAGCAGTTCTTC
TRBJ1-2,TRBV11-2,-,-,CASSPPTAAGTYGYTF,TGTGCCAGCAGCCCCCCGACCGCCGCGGGGACCTATGGCTACACCTTC
TRBJ2-7,TRBV5-1,-,-,CASRSRDITYEQYF,TGCGCCAGCAGATCAAGGGACATTACTTACGAGCAGTACTTC
TRBJ2-2,TRBV4-3,-,-,CASSQDEATGELFF,TGCGCCAGCAGCCAAGATGAAGCCACCGGGGAGCTGTTTTTT
TRBJ2-1,TRBV7-9,-,-,CASNPRGRDEQFF,TGTGCCAGCAACCCGCGGGGTAGGGATGAGCAGTTCTTC
TRBJ1-1,TRBV4-1,-,-,CASSQDQLRVKFSAEAFF,TGCGCCAGCAGCCAAGACCAGCTCCGGGTTAAGTTTAGCGCTGAAGCTTTCTTT
TRBJ2-5,TRBV7-2,TRBD2,-,CASSLEGTSLVRDF,TGTGCCAGCAGCTTAGAGGGGACTAGCCTAGTCCGCGACTTC
TRBJ2-3,TRBV27,-,few,CASRSFSTDTQYF,TGTGCCAGCAGGAGTTTTAGCACAGATACGCAGTATTTT
TRBJ1-2,TRBV30,-,-,CAWSVGKNYGYTF,TGTGCCTGGAGTGTGGGCAAGAACTATGGCTACACCTTC
TRBJ2-7,TRBV28,TRBD2,-,CASSSASGSSYEQYF,TGTGCCAGCAGTTCGGCTAGCGGGAGCTCCTACGAGCAGTACTTC
TRBJ2-1,TRBV5-1,TRBD1,-,CASSPVGGHSYNEQFF,TGCGCCAGCAGCCCCGTAGGGGGCCACTCCTACAATGAGCAGTTCTTC
TRBJ2-7,TRBV15,TRBD2,-,CATSGGWLAGNYEQYF,TGTGCCACCAGCGGGGGCTGGCTAGCGGGAAACTACGAGCAGTACTTC
TRBJ2-7,TRBV27,-,-,CASWTRKYEQYF,TGTGCCTCGTGGACTCGGAAATACGAGCAGTACTTC
TRBJ1-4,TRBV7-6,-,few,CASSLGGTGVWEKLFF,TGTGCCAGCAGCTTAGGCGGTACAGGCGTTTGGGAAAAACTGTTTTTT
TRBJ2-1,TRBV5-1,-,-,CASSLGGSYNEQFF,TGCGCCAGCAGCTTGGGGGGCTCCTACAATGAGCAGTTCTTC
TRBJ2-7,TRBV7-2,-,-,CASSLGGGGASYEQYF,TGTGCCAGCAGCTTAGGCGGGGGCGGGGCCTCCTACGAGCAGTACTTC
TRBJ2-7,TRBV4-1,TRBD1,-,CASSQDPRQGYSYEQYF,TGCGCCAGCAGCCAAGATCCTAGACAGGGTTACTCCTACGAGCAGTACTTC
TRBJ2-1,TRBV4-3,-,-,CASTQRTQGYNEQFF,TGCGCCAGCACCCAGAGGACCCAGGGCTACAATGAGCAGTTCTTC
TRBJ2-1,TRBV6-6,TRBD2,-,CASTSGRAVSYNEQFF,TGTGCCAGTACTAGCGGGAGGGCCGTATCCTACAATGAGCAGTTCTTC
TRBJ2-2,TRBV18,-,-,CASSPIPRRQRIGELFF,TGTGCCAGCTCACCAATTCCAAGGCGTCAGCGGATCGGGGAGCTGTTTTTT
TRBJ1-2,TRBV28,TRBD1,-,CASSSPGTGSGYGYTF,TGTGCCAGCAGTTCCCCCGGGACAGGGTCTGGCTATGGCTACACCTTC
TRBJ2-7,TRBV28,-,once,CASSFGGGESSYEQYF,TGTGCCAGCAGTTTCGGAGGGGGCGAAAGCTCCTACGAGCAGTACTTC
TRBJ1-5,TRBV19,TRBD1,-,CASSETGAPQHF,TGTGCCAGTAGCGAGACAGGGGCGCCCCAGCATTTT
TRBJ2-7,TRBV18,TRBD1,-,CASSPQDRAEQYF,TGTGCCAGCTCACCACAGGACAGGGCCGAGCAGTACTTC
TRBJ1-1,TRBV6-6,-,-,CASSLQRDTEAFF,TGTGCCAGCAGCCTACAGAGGGACACTGAAGCTTTCTTT
TRBJ2-1,TRBV28,TRBD2,-,CASRLLSGRAHNEQFF,TGTGCCAGCCGCCTCCTTAGCGGGAGGGCCCACAATGAGCAGTTCTTC
TRBJ2-1,TRBV5-1,TRBD1,-,CASNRPGTGAGEQFF,TGCGCCAGCAACCGTCCCGGGACAGGGGCCGGTGAGCAGTTCTTC
TRBJ1-5,TRBV18,-,-,CASSVVQGTRPQHF,TGTGCCAGCTCCGTCGTACAGGGTACCCGGCCCCAGCATTTT
TRBJ2-7,TRBV28,TRBD1,-,CASSFDRGYYEQYF,TGTGCCAGCAGTTTCGACAGGGGGTATTACGAGCAGTACTTC
TRBJ1-1,TRBV6-5,-,-,CASSSIFEAFF,TGTGCCAGCAGTTCCATTTTTGAAGCTTTCTTT
TRBJ2-7,TRBV6-5,TRBD1,-,CAIRGTGDYEQYF,TGTGCCATCCGGGGGACAGGGGACTACGAGCAGTACTTC
TRBJ1-3,TRBV9,-,-,CASSPDQAGSGNTIYF,TGTGCCAGCAGCCCTGATCAGGCAGGCTCTGGAAACACCATATATTTT
TRBJ2-1,TRBV4-2,TRBD2,-,CASSQETSGVYNEQFF,TGTGCCAGCAGCCAAGAGACTAGCGGAGTATACAATGAGCAGTTCTTC
TRBJ2-7,TRBV6-6,TRBD1,-,CASSYAGQGGPEQYF,TGTGCCAGCAGTTACGCGGGACAGGGTGGGCCCGAGCAGTACTTC
TRBJ2-5,TRBV4-1,-,-,CASSQGPRGQETQYF,TGCGCCAGCAGCCAAGGCCCCAGGGGACAAGAGACCCAGTACTTC
TRBJ1-2,TRBV27,-,-,CASSLSQDYGYTF,TGTGCCAGCAGTTTATCACAGGACTATGGCTACACCTTC
TRBJ2-4,TRBV28,-,-,CASSPQLGGAKNIQYF,TGTGCCAGCAGCCCCCAGTTGGGGGGAGCCAAAAACATTCAGTACTTC